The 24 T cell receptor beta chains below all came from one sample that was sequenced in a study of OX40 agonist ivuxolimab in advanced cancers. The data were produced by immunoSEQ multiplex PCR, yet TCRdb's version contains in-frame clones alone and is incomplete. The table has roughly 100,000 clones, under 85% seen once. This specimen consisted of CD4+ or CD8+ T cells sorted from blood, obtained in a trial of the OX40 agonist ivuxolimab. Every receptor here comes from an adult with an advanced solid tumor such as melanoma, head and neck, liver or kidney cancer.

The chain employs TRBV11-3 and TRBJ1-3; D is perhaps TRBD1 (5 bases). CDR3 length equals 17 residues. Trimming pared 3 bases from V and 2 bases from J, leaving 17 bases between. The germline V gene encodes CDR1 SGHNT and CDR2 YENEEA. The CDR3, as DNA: TGTGCCAGCAGCTTCCGCCGGGACCTTAGACCTGGAAACACCATATATTTT. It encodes CASSFRRDLRPGNTIYF.

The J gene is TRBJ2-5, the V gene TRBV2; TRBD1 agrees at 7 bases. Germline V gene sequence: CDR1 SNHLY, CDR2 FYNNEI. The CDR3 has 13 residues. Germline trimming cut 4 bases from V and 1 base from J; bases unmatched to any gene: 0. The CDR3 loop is CASSGDSQETQYF. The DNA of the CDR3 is TGTGCCAGCAGTGGGGACAGCCAAGAGACCCAGTACTTC. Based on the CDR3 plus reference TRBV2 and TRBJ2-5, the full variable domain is EPEVTQTPSHQVTQMGQEVILRCVPISNHLYFYWYRQILGQKVEFLVSFYNNEISEKSEIFDDQFSVERPDGSNFTLKIRSTKLEDSAMYFCASSGDSQETQYFGPGTRLLVL.

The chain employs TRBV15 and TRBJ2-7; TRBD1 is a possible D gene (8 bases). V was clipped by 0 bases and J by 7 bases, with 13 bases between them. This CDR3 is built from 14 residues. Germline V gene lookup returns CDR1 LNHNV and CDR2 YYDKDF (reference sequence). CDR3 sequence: CATSREVQGGEQYF. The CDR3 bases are TGTGCCACCAGCAGAGAAGTACAGGGGGGGGAGCAGTACTTC.

CDR3 DNA: TGTGCCAGCAGTTTGTCGGGGAATGAAAAACTGTTTTTT. Amino acid sequence: CASSLSGNEKLFF. The genes are TRBV27 and TRBJ1-4, with D unclear. CDR3 length: 13 residues. The V end was cut by 3 bases, the J end by 5 bases, with 7 bases between. Germline lookup yields CDR1 MNHEY and CDR2 SMNVEV (reference sequence).

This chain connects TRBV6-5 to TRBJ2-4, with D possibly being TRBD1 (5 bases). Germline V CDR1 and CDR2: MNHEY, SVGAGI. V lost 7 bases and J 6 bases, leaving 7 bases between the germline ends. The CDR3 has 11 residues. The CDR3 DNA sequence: TGTGCCAGCACGCAGGGAAACATTCAGTACTTC. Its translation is CASTQGNIQYF.

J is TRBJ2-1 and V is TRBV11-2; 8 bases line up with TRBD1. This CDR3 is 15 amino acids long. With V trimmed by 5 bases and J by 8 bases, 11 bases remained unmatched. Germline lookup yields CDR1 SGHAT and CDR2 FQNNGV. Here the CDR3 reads CASSRSRTGIYEQFF. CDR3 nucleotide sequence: TGTGCCAGCAGCCGAAGCCGGACAGGGATTTATGAGCAGTTCTTC. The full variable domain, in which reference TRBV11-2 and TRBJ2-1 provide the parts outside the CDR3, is EAGVAQSPRYKIIEKRQSVAFWCNPISGHATLYWYQQILGQGPKLLIQFQNNGVVDDSQLPKDRFSAERLKGVDSTLKIQPAKLEDSAVYLCASSRSRTGIYEQFFGPGTRLTVL.

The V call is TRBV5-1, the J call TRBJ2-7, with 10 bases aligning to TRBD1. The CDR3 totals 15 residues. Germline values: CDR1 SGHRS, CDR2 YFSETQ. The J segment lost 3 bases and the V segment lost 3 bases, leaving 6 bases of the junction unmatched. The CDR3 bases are TGCGCCAGCAGCTCCGGGACAGGGGCCCTCTACGAGCAGTACTTC. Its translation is CASSSGTGALYEQYF.

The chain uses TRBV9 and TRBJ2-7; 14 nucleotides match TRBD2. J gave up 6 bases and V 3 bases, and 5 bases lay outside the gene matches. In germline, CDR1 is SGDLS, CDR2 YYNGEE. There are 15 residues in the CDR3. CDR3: CASSEGLAGDSEQYF. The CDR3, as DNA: TGTGCCAGCAGCGAGGGACTAGCGGGAGACAGCGAGCAGTACTTC.

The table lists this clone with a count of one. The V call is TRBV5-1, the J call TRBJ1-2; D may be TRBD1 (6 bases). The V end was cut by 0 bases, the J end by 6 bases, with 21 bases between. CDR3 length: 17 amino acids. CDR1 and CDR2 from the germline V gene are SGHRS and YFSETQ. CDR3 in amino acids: CASSLGPNYRERDGYTF. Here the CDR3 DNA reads TGCGCCAGCAGCTTGGGGCCCAATTACAGGGAACGAGATGGCTACACCTTC.

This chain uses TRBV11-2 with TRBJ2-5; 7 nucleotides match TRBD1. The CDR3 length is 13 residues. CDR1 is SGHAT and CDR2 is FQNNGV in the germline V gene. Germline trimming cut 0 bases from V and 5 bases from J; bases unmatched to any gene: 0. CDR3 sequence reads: CASSLEGGETQYF. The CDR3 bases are TGTGCCAGCAGCTTAGAAGGGGGCGAGACCCAGTACTTC.

CDR3 in amino acids: CASSWGVGLNTGELFF. The CDR3 DNA is TGCGCCAGCAGCTGGGGCGTGGGACTTAACACCGGGGAGCTGTTTTTT. This chain uses TRBV5-1 with TRBJ2-2; tentative D call: TRBD2 (6 bases). Trimming left V 3 bases short and J 2 bases short, with 14 bases between. The germline V gene encodes CDR1 SGHRS and CDR2 YFSETQ. The CDR3 runs to 16 residues.

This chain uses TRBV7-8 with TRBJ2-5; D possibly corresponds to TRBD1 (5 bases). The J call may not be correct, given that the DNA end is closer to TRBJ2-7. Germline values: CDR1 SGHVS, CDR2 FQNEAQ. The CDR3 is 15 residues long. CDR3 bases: TGTGCCAGCAGTTACGCAGGAACAGGTTACTACGAGCAGTACTTC. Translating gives CASSYAGTGYYEQYF.

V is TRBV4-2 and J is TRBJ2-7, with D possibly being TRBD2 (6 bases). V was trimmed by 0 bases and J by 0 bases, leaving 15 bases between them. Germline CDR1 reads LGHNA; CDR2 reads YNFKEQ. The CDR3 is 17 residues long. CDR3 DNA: TGTGCCAGCAGCCAAGATAGTATCGGCGGGGACTCCTACGAGCAGTACTTC. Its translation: CASSQDSIGGDSYEQYF.

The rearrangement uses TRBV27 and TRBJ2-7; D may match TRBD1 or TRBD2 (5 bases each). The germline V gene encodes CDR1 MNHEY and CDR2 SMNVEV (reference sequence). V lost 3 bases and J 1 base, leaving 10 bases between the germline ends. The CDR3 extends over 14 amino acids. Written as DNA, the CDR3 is TGTGCCAGCAGTTTGAGGGGCATTTCCTACGAGCAGTACTTC. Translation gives CASSLRGISYEQYF.

The CDR3 reads CASSVGQGPGDPYNEQFF. The DNA of the CDR3 is TGTGCCAGCAGCGTAGGTCAAGGGCCTGGCGACCCCTACAATGAGCAGTTCTTC. The V and J genes are TRBV9 and TRBJ2-1; D gene uncertain. This CDR3 contains 18 residues. Germline CDR1 is SGDLS and CDR2 is YYNGEE. V lost 0 bases and J 2 bases, leaving 18 bases between the germline ends.

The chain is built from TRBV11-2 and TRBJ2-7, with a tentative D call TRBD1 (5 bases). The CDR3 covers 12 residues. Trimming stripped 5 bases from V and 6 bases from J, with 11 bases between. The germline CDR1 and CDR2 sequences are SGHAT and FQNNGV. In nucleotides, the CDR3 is TGTGCCAGCAGCCCAGGGATCCGCGAGCAGTACTTC. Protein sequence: CASSPGIREQYF.

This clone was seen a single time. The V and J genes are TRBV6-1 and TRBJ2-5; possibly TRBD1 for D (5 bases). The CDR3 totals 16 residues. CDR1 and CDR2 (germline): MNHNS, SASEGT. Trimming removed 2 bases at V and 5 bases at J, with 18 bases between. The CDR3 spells CASSEQGSLEWETQYF. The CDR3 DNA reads TGTGCCAGCAGTGAACAGGGTTCATTGGAATGGGAGACCCAGTACTTC.

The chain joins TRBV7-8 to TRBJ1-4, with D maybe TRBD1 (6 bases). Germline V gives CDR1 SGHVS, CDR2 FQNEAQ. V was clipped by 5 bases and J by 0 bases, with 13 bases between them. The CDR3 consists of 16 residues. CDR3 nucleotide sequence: TGTGCCAGCAGCCCTGGGACATTGGCAACTAATGAAAAACTGTTTTTT. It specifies CASSPGTLATNEKLFF.

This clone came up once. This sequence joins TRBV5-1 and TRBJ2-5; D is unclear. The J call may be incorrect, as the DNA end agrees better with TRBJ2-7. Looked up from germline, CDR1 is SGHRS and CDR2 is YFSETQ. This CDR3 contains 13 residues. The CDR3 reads CASSLAKGYEQYF. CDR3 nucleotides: TGCGCCAGCAGCTTGGCCAAAGGTTACGAGCAGTACTTC.

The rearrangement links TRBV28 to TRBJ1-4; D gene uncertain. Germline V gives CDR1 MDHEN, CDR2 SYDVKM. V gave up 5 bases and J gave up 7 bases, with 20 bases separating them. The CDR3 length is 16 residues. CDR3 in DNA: TGTGCCAGCAGTGGGCCAGCGGGAGGGCAAATTGAAAAACTGTTTTTT. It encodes CASSGPAGGQIEKLFF. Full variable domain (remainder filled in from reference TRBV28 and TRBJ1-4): DVKVTQSSRYLVKRTGEKVFLECVQDMDHENMFWYRQDPGLGLRLIYFSYDVKMKEKGDIPEGYSVSREKKERFSLILESASTNQTSMYLCASSGPAGGQIEKLFFGSGTQLSVL.

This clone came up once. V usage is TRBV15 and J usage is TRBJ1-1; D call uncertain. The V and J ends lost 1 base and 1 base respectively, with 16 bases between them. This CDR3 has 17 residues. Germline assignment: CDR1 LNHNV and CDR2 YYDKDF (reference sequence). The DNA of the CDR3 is TGTGCCACCAGCAGAGGTTCCGACCGTGTGAAGAACACTGAAGCTTTCTTT. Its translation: CATSRGSDRVKNTEAFF.

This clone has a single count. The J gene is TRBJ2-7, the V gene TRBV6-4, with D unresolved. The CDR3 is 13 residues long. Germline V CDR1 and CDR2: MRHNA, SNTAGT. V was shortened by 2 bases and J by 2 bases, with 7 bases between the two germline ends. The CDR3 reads CASSDGCTYEQYF. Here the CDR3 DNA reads TGTGCCAGCAGTGACGGCTGCACCTACGAGCAGTACTTC.

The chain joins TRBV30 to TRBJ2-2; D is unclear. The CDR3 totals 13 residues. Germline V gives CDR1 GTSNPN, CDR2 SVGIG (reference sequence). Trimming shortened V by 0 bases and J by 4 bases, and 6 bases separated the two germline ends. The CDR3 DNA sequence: TGTGCCTGGAGTGTCAAGGGCACCGGGGAGCTGTTTTTT. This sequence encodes CAWSVKGTGELFF.

Here the CDR3 reads CASRDRGGTDTQYF. The CDR3 region has the DNA TGTGCCAGCAGAGACAGGGGGGGCACAGATACGCAGTATTTT. The gene calls are TRBV7-2 and TRBJ2-3; 9 nucleotides line up with TRBD1. CDR3 length equals 14 residues. In germline, CDR1 is SGHTA, CDR2 FQGNSA. Trimming removed 6 bases from V and 1 base from J; junction bases left unmatched: 2. The full variable domain, with the rest looked up from reference TRBV7-2 and TRBJ2-3, is GAGVSQSPSNKVTEKGKDVELRCDPISGHTALYWYRQSLGQGLEFLIYFQGNSAPDKSGLPSDRFSAERTGGSVSTLTIQRTQQEDSAVYLCASRDRGGTDTQYFGPGTRLTVL.